The sequence of this T cell receptor (beta chain) was determined in a study of blood T cell repertoires in COVID-19. Study-wide context: The United States, Italy and Spain supplied acute and convalescent COVID-19 samples. Nucleic acid was either cDNA or gDNA, and it came from T cells, B-cell-depleted T cells, or PBMCs.

Using immunoSEQ multiplex PCR, the repertoire was profiled, and TCRdb retains in-frame clones only, with some absent. Of roughly 460,000 clones listed, around 90% are singletons. The V gene lost 0 bases and the J gene lost 11 bases, with 16 bases spanning the gap. CDR1 and CDR2 (germline): GTSNPN, SVGIG (reference sequence). The CDR3 has 13 residues. The sequenced sample was peripheral blood. The sequence was collected from a man aged 18 to 30 with COVID-19, enrolled during active disease. The chain uses TRBV30 and TRBJ1-1; tentatively, D is TRBD1 (5 bases). The CDR3 is CAWSVYGSKGAFF. The DNA for the CDR3 is TGTGCCTGGAGTGTCTACGGGTCGAAGGGGGCTTTCTTT.